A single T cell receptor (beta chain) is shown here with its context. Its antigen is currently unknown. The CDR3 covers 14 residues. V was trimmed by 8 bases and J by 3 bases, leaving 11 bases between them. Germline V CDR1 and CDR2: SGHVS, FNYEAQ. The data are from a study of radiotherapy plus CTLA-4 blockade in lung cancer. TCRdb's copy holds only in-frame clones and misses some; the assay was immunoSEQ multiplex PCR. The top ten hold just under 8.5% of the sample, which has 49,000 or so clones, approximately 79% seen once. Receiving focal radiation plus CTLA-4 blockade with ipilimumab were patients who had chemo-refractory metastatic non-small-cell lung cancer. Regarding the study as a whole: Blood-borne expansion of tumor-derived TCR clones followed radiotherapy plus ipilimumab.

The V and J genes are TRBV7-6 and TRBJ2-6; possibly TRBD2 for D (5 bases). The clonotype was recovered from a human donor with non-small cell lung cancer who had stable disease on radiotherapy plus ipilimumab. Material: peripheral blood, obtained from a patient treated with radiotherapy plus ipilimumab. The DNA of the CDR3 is TGTGCCAGCGCTCGGGGTCGTGGGGCCAACGTCCTGACTTTC. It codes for CASARGRGANVLTF.